The 11 T cell receptor beta chains below were found in one sample sequenced in a study of blood T cells in healthy people across ages (dated by TCRdb to about 2015). Receptor libraries were prepared by 5' RACE. TCRdb names Illumina HiSeq 2500 as the instrument used. The second PCR ran for about 6 to 11 cycles and used a J-beta primer mix along with a sample-barcoded 5' primer. TCRdb reprocessing: public reads trimmed at Q25 with fastp, clones called with MiXCR, in-frame beta chains kept. Here each entry gathers all rows of one CDR3 protein and keeps the most common genes and DNA. The sample profile shows around 900,000 distinct CDR3 sequences; roughly half of them were found once. The ten biggest clones cover 20% to 25% of the sample. The material sequenced was blood. These receptors were obtained from a woman aged 55-69 years in good health.

J is TRBJ2-7 and V is TRBV5-1; no firm D call. CDR3 length equals 12 residues. The V gene's germline CDR1 is SGHRS and CDR2 YFSETQ. Trimming cost V 4 bases and J 6 bases, with 11 bases left between them. The CDR3 loop is CASSPTLGEQYF. The CDR3 coding sequence is TGCGCCAGCAGCCCGACTCTCGGCGAGCAGTACTTC.

J is TRBJ2-5 and V is TRBV15; D ambiguous. V lost 8 bases to trimming and J lost 2 bases, with 21 bases between them. Germline CDR1 and CDR2: LNHNV and YYDKDF (reference sequence). CDR3 length: 16 amino acids. The CDR3 region has the DNA TGTGCCACCTCTTGGGTCGGTCTTGTGGGGCAAGAGACCCAGTACTTC. This gives the protein CATSWVGLVGQETQYF.

About this clonotype itself: At one end the junction does not follow the germline gene, possibly because of a read error. The V and J genes are TRBV9 and TRBJ2-5; TRBD2 might be the D (6 bases). CDR1 and CDR2 (germline): SGDLS, YYNGEE. This CDR3 comprises 13 residues. Written as DNA, the CDR3 is TGTGTCAGCAGCGTAGCGGTGGAAGGGACCCAGTACTTC. Translated: CVSSVAVEGTQYF.

This clonotype was seen more than once but under ten times. The rearrangement uses TRBV27 and TRBJ1-4; D is ambiguous. V was trimmed by 3 bases and J by 6 bases, leaving 11 bases between them. The CDR3 extends over 14 amino acids. The germline CDR1 and CDR2 sequences are MNHEY and SMNVEV (reference sequence). CDR3 in DNA: TGTGCCAGCAGTTTTCTTGGGTTGGATGAAAAACTGTTTTTT. Translating gives CASSFLGLDEKLFF. Filled out from reference TRBV27 and TRBJ1-4, the complete variable domain reads EAQVTQNPRYLITVTGKKLTVTCSQNMNHEYMSWYRQDPGLGLRQIYYSMNVEVTDKGDVPEGYKVSRKEKRNFPLILESPSPNQTSLYFCASSFLGLDEKLFFGSGTQLSVL.

The chain links TRBV3-1 to TRBJ2-6; D might be TRBD1 (6 bases). V was pared by 5 bases and J by 2 bases, with 13 bases between. The CDR3 is 16 residues long. From germline, CDR1 is LGHDT and CDR2 YNNKEL (reference sequence). The CDR3 loop reads CASSFYAGAGANVLTF. CDR3 nucleotides: TGTGCCAGCAGCTTCTATGCAGGGGCTGGGGCCAACGTCCTGACTTTC. Full variable domain (outside the CDR3, taken from reference TRBV3-1 and TRBJ2-6): DTAVSQTPKYLVTQMGNDKSIKCEQNLGHDTMYWYKQDSKKFLKIMFSYNNKELIINETVPNRFSPKSPDKAHLNLHINSLELGDSAVYFCASSFYAGAGANVLTFGAGSRLTVL.

This chain links TRBV13 with TRBJ2-5; 8 positions match TRBD2. This CDR3 region has 12 residues. The V gene's germline CDR1 is PRHDT and CDR2 FYEKMQ (reference sequence). J was trimmed by 11 bases and V by 1 base; bases with no gene match: 3. The CDR3 reads CASSLERGSQYF. In DNA, the CDR3 is TGTGCCAGCAGCTTAGAGCGGGGGTCACAGTACTTC. Based on the CDR3 plus reference TRBV13 and TRBJ2-5, the full variable domain is AAGVIQSPRHLIKEKRETATLKCYPIPRHDTVYWYQQGPGQDPQFLISFYEKMQSDKGSIPDRFSAQQFSDYHSELNMSSLELGDSALYFCASSLERGSQYFGPGTRLLVL.

The chain couples TRBV6-6 to TRBJ2-5; weak D call: TRBD2 (6 bases). V lost 6 bases, J lost 5 bases, and 13 bases lay in between. The CDR3 is made up of 13 amino acids. Germline CDR1 reads MNHNY; CDR2 reads SVGAGI (reference sequence). Here the CDR3 reads CASRGPSVETQYF. The CDR3 DNA reads TGTGCCAGCAGGGGACCTAGCGTTGAGACCCAGTACTTC.

This rearrangement joins TRBV12-3 or TRBV12-4 to TRBJ1-5; TRBD1 matches 11 bases. Trimming cost V 5 bases and J 7 bases; bases outside gene matches: 7. The CDR3 spans 15 residues. The CDR3 DNA reads as TGTGCCAGCAGTCCCCAGGACAGGGGGCACCAGCCCCAGCATTTT. Its translation: CASSPQDRGHQPQHF.

In regard to this clonotype: At one end, the junction sequence differs from germline, possibly due to a read error. The chain couples TRBV24-1 to TRBJ2-1, with TRBD1 matching over 11 bases. This CDR3 region has 16 residues. The germline V gene has CDR1 KGHDR and CDR2 SFDVKD. CDR3 DNA: TGTGCCACCAGTGATTGGGACAGGGGGGCCAACAATGAGCGGTTCTTC. Protein: CATSDWDRGANNERFF.

DNA of the CDR3: TGCAGTGCTAGAAAATCGCGTCGGGACTCCCGGTTTGCGGCCTACGAGCAGTACTTC. Its protein is CSARKSRRDSRFAAYEQYF. The genes are TRBV20-1 and TRBJ2-4; a weak D match, TRBD2 (6 bases). The tail of the sequence fits TRBJ2-7 better, so the J call may be wrong. Germline V CDR1 and CDR2: DFQATT, SNEGSKA (reference sequence). There are 19 residues in the CDR3.

This chain links TRBV7-2 with TRBJ2-7; a possible D gene is TRBD1 (6 bases). From germline, CDR1 is SGHTA and CDR2 FQGNSA. V was clipped by 5 bases and J by 3 bases, with 17 bases between them. There are 15 residues in the CDR3. The CDR3 DNA sequence: TGTGCCAGCAGCGGGAGCCGGGACACCGGCTACGAGCAGTACTTC. Its protein product is CASSGSRDTGYEQYF.